Each of the 17 T cell receptor beta chains below was sequenced from the same sample in a study of T cells after yellow fever vaccination (dated by TCRdb to the late 2010s). Interpreted using the paper, the treatment or condition label stands for: live attenuated yellow fever vaccine strain. Libraries came from 5' RACE. Sequencing was carried out with an Illumina HiSeq 2500. The public reads were run again by TCRdb, first through fastp at Q25 and then through MiXCR, and only productive beta chains were kept. Each CDR3 protein appears once, grouped with its most common genes and DNA. Here the sample has 450,000 to 550,000 distinct CDR3 sequences; just over 20% occur a single time. 15% to 20% of the sample lies in the top ten. The material sequenced was PBMCs, taken approximately 20 days after the first yellow fever vaccination. The receptors shown here come from a man in his late teens or twenties who received the YFV17D yellow fever vaccine.

This chain connects TRBV7-6 to TRBJ2-6; TRBD2 agrees at 9 bases. With 2 bases clipped from V and 0 bases from J, the junction kept 8 bases outside the gene matches. The length of the CDR3 is 19 residues. Germline V CDR1 and CDR2: SGHVS, FNYEAQ. The CDR3 protein is CASSLLGSGGISGANVLTF. DNA for the CDR3: TGTGCCAGCAGCTTATTAGGTAGCGGGGGAATCTCTGGGGCCAACGTCCTGACTTTC.

In this sample, this clonotype turned up a few times. V gene TRBV7-9 combines with J gene TRBJ1-1; 9 bases match TRBD1. Germline values: CDR1 SEHNR, CDR2 FQNEAQ (reference sequence). Trimming removed 3 bases from V and 3 bases from J; junction bases left unmatched: 5. This CDR3 is built from 15 residues. The CDR3 coding sequence is TGTGCCAGCAGCTTGGGGGACAGGGAGTACACTGAAGCTTTCTTT. Encoded protein: CASSLGDREYTEAFF.

This clonotype turned up a few times. This chain links TRBV12-3 or TRBV12-4 with TRBJ1-2; 7 bases agree with TRBD1. The CDR3 sequence is 14 residues long. V lost 3 bases to trimming and J lost 6 bases; unmatched junction nucleotides: 7. CDR3 sequence reads: CASSFTTGLNGYTF. In DNA, the CDR3 is TGTGCCAGCAGTTTTACGACAGGGTTAAATGGCTACACCTTC.

The chain uses TRBV4-1 and TRBJ1-2; 7 positions agree with TRBD1. This CDR3 contains 15 residues. From germline, CDR1 is MGHRA and CDR2 YSYEKL. With 4 bases clipped from V and 4 bases from J, the junction kept 9 bases outside the gene matches. This CDR3 reads CASSPDRTNLYGYTF. In nucleotides, the CDR3 is TGCGCCAGCAGCCCGGACAGGACTAACCTCTATGGCTACACCTTC.

This clonotype turned up a few times. The chain links TRBV5-1 to TRBJ2-5; TRBD1 or TRBD2 may be the D gene (6 bases each). The CDR3 spans 14 residues. The V and J ends lost 4 bases and 4 bases respectively, with 14 bases between them. Looked up from germline, CDR1 is SGHRS and CDR2 is YFSETQ. CDR3 region: CASSLDGGRETQYF. Written as DNA, the CDR3 is TGCGCCAGCAGCCTGGACGGGGGCCGAGAGACCCAGTACTTC.

This clonotype was counted only a few times. The rearrangement joins TRBV7-2 to TRBJ2-4, with D uncertain. CDR3 length equals 16 residues. From germline, CDR1 is SGHTA and CDR2 FQGNSA. Trimming took 5 bases from V and 1 from J, leaving 15 bases between them. The CDR3 DNA follows: TGTGCCAGCAGCGACCCGCCTTGGCGGGCCAAAAACATTCAGTACTTC. This encodes CASSDPPWRAKNIQYF.

This clonotype has a handful of counts. The rearrangement uses TRBV5-1 and TRBJ1-1; the D gene is possibly TRBD1 (5 bases). Germline V CDR1 and CDR2: SGHRS, YFSETQ. Trimming took off 4 bases at V and 1 base at J, with 11 bases between the two ends. There are 14 residues in the CDR3. The CDR3 region has the DNA TGCGCCAGCAGCACGGGGACGGCGAACACTGAAGCTTTCTTT. Amino acid sequence: CASSTGTANTEAFF.

In DNA, the CDR3 is TGCGCCAGCAGCTTGGAGGGGGGGGTTGAAGCTTTCTTT. Its translation is CASSLEGGVEAFF. This rearrangement joins TRBV5-1 to TRBJ1-1; D possibly corresponds to TRBD1 (6 bases). V lost 0 bases, J lost 7 bases, and 10 bases lay in between. Germline V lookup: CDR1 SGHRS, CDR2 YFSETQ. The CDR3 contains 13 residues.

This clonotype appeared many times. The genes are TRBV5-1 and TRBJ2-5; tentatively, D is TRBD1 (6 bases). V was trimmed by 7 bases and J by 5 bases, leaving 24 bases between them. The V gene's germline CDR1 is SGHRS and CDR2 YFSETQ. The CDR3 covers 16 residues. CDR3 nucleotides: TGCGCCAGCTCCTCAAGGGCCTCAGGGGCTGGTGAGACCCAGTACTTC. This sequence encodes CASSSRASGAGETQYF.

The rearrangement uses TRBV12-5 and TRBJ2-1, with TRBD1 matching 8 bases. Germline CDR1 and CDR2: LGHNT and FRNRAP. CDR3 length: 13 residues. V shed 11 bases, J shed 8 bases, and the junction held 11 bases outside the gene matches. CDR3 DNA: TGTGCTGCAAGGACAGGGTGGGGCGATGAGCAGTTCTTC. It translates to CAARTGWGDEQFF.

This clonotype was counted between two and nine times. The V gene is TRBV2, the J gene TRBJ2-7; D not certain. This CDR3 has 16 residues. Germline loops: CDR1 SNHLY, CDR2 FYNNEI. V was cut by 6 bases and J by 4 bases, with 22 bases left in between. CDR3: CASRRERRPQEYEQYF. CDR3 sequence (DNA): TGTGCCAGCAGAAGGGAAAGGCGACCTCAAGAGTACGAGCAGTACTTC. The whole variable domain, remainder taken from reference TRBV2 and TRBJ2-7, is EPEVTQTPSHQVTQMGQEVILRCVPISNHLYFYWYRQILGQKVEFLVSFYNNEISEKSEIFDDQFSVERPDGSNFTLKIRSTKLEDSAMYFCASRRERRPQEYEQYFGPGTRLTVT.

The chain employs TRBV9 and TRBJ2-3; a weak D match, TRBD2 (6 bases). Trimming took off 0 bases at V and 2 bases at J, with 13 bases between the two ends. CDR1 and CDR2 (germline): SGDLS, YYNGEE. The CDR3 loop spans 16 amino acids. The CDR3 is CASSVAGRGITDTQYF. CDR3 bases: TGTGCCAGCAGCGTAGCTGGCCGGGGGATCACAGATACGCAGTATTTT.

The V gene is TRBV2, the J gene TRBJ2-5; D may be TRBD1 or TRBD2 (6 bases each). The CDR3 is 13 amino acids. Between the trimmed V and J ends, which lost 6 bases and 5 bases, there was a span of 13 bases. The germline gives CDR1 SNHLY, CDR2 FYNNEI. The CDR3 DNA sequence: TGTGCCAGCAGCGGCGGGACACGCGAGACCCAGTACTTC. It codes for CASSGGTRETQYF.

The J gene is TRBJ2-7, the V gene TRBV6-2 or TRBV6-3; TRBD1 matches 9 bases. CDR1 and CDR2 from the germline V gene are MNHEY and SVGEGT. The CDR3 is 18 amino acids. The ends lost 2 bases at V and 5 bases at J; junction bases unmatched: 16. CDR3 region: CASSYPDRGFSSRDEQYF. The CDR3 nucleotides read TGTGCCAGCAGTTACCCGGACAGGGGTTTTTCTTCTCGCGACGAGCAGTACTTC.

At least ten counts were recorded for this clonotype. This chain links TRBV10-3 with TRBJ2-2; either TRBD1 or TRBD2 may supply D (5 bases each). Looked up from germline, CDR1 is ENHRY and CDR2 is SYGVKD. Trimming stripped 8 bases from V and 3 bases from J, with 16 bases between. The CDR3 loop spans 15 amino acids. CDR3 DNA: TGTGCCATCCGGGCGGCTCTGGGGGACACCGGGGAGCTGTTTTTT. Translated, it gives CAIRAALGDTGELFF.

The chain recombines TRBV7-2 with TRBJ1-2; 8 positions agree with TRBD1. V lost 4 bases and J lost 3; bases outside the gene matches: 7. CDR1 is SGHTA and CDR2 is FQGNSA in the germline V gene. This CDR3 has 15 residues. The CDR3 coding sequence is TGTGCCAGCAGCTCGGGACAGGTGGTCGACTATGGCTACACCTTC. It translates to CASSSGQVVDYGYTF.

This sequence joins TRBV2 and TRBJ1-2; D ambiguous. The CDR3 sequence is 15 residues long. Deletions cut 6 bases from V and 4 bases from J, with 18 bases between. The germline CDR1 and CDR2 sequences are SNHLY and FYNNEI. The DNA of the CDR3 is TGTGCCAGCAGCACTGGTGCCCAGGAATTCTATGGCTACACCTTC. The encoded protein is CASSTGAQEFYGYTF.